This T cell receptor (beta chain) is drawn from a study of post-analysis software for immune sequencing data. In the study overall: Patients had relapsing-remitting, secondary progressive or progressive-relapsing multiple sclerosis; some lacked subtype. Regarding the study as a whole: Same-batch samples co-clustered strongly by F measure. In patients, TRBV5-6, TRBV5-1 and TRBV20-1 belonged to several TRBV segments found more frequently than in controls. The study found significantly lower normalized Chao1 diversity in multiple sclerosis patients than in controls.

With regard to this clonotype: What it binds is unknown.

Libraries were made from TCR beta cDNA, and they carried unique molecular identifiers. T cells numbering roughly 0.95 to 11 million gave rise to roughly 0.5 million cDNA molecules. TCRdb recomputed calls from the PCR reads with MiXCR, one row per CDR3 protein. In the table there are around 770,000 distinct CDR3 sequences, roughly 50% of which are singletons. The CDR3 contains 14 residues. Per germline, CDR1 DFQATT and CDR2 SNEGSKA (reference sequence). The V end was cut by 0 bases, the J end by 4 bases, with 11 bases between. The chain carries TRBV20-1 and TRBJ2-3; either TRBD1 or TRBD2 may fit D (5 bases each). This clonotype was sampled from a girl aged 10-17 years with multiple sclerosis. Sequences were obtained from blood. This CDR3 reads CSAREWGSADTQYF. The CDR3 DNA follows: TGCAGTGCTAGAGAATGGGGGAGCGCAGATACGCAGTATTTT.